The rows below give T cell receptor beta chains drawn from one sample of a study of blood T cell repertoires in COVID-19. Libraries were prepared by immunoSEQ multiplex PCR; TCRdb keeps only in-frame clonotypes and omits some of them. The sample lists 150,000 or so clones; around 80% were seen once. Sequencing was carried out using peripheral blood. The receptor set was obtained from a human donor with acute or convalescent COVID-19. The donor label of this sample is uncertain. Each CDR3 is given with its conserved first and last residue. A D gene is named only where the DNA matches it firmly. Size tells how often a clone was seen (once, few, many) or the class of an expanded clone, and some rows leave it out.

CDR3nt: TGTGCCAGCAGCCCCCGGGGAGGGAGCGGGGCCAACGTCCTGACTTTC
CDR3aa: CASSPRGGSGANVLTF
v_gene: TRBV7-9
j_gene: TRBJ2-6
d_gene: TRBD2
abundance: .
len: 16

CDR3nt: TGTGCCTGGACCGGGACAACGGGGAGGGCAGAGACCCAGTACTTC
CDR3aa: CAWTGTTGRAETQYF
v_gene: TRBV30
j_gene: TRBJ2-5
d_gene: .
abundance: .
len: 15

CDR3nt: TGTGCCAGCAGCTTGGACTCGACTAGCCAGCCCCAGCATTTT
CDR3aa: CASSLDSTSQPQHF
v_gene: TRBV5-8
j_gene: TRBJ1-5
d_gene: .
abundance: .
len: 14

CDR3nt: TGTGCCAGCAGCTTAGGACAGGGGAACTATGGCTACACCTTC
CDR3aa: CASSLGQGNYGYTF
v_gene: TRBV7-6
j_gene: TRBJ1-2
d_gene: TRBD1
abundance: .
len: 14

CDR3nt: TGTGCCAGCAGCCACAGGGGGTTAGGGAACGAGCAGTACTTC
CDR3aa: CASSHRGLGNEQYF
v_gene: TRBV3-1/TRBV3-2
j_gene: TRBJ2-7
d_gene: TRBD1
abundance: few
len: 14

CDR3nt: TGCGCCAGCAGCCCCGGGGTAAACTCCTACAATGAGCAGTTCTTC
CDR3aa: CASSPGVNSYNEQFF
v_gene: TRBV4-3
j_gene: TRBJ2-1
d_gene: .
abundance: few
len: 15

CDR3nt: TGCAGCGTTGAAGTGTCCAGGGGGAGCTATGGCTACACCTTC
CDR3aa: CSVEVSRGSYGYTF
v_gene: TRBV29-1
j_gene: TRBJ1-2
d_gene: TRBD1
abundance: .
len: 14

CDR3nt: TGTGCCAGCAGTGAAGGGACTAGCTGGCATGAGCAGTTCTTC
CDR3aa: CASSEGTSWHEQFF
v_gene: TRBV2
j_gene: TRBJ2-1
d_gene: TRBD2
abundance: few
len: 14

CDR3nt: TGTGCCAGCAGCAAAGGGAGGCTAGCGGGGGGGTTGGGTGAGCAGTTCTTC
CDR3aa: CASSKGRLAGGLGEQFF
v_gene: TRBV21-1
j_gene: TRBJ2-1
d_gene: .
abundance: once
len: 17

CDR3nt: TGTGCCAGTAGTACGGCGACAGGGCATAATGAAAAACTGTTTTTT
CDR3aa: CASSTATGHNEKLFF
v_gene: TRBV19
j_gene: TRBJ1-4
d_gene: TRBD1
abundance: .
len: 15

CDR3nt: TGCGCCAGCAGCTTGCGCTCTAACGAGGGCTATGGCTACACCTTC
CDR3aa: CASSLRSNEGYGYTF
v_gene: TRBV5-1
j_gene: TRBJ1-2
d_gene: .
abundance: .
len: 15

CDR3nt: TGTGCCAGCAGTTCGCGGGGGGCCTCCCTCTACGAGCAGTACTTC
CDR3aa: CASSSRGASLYEQYF
v_gene: TRBV6-6
j_gene: TRBJ2-7
d_gene: TRBD2
abundance: .
len: 15

CDR3nt: TGTGCCAGCAGTCAATCGACAGGGCCGAGCGAAAAACTGTTTTTT
CDR3aa: CASSQSTGPSEKLFF
v_gene: TRBV27
j_gene: TRBJ1-4
d_gene: TRBD1
abundance: .
len: 15

CDR3nt: TGTGCCAGCAGTGAATACGGCGGCATATATTTT
CDR3aa: CASSEYGGIYF
v_gene: TRBV12-3/TRBV12-4
j_gene: TRBJ1-3
d_gene: .
abundance: few
len: 11

CDR3nt: TGTGCCAGCAGCCAAGCTTGGGCAGGGGTTAACACTGAAGCTTTCTTT
CDR3aa: CASSQAWAGVNTEAFF
v_gene: TRBV2
j_gene: TRBJ1-1
d_gene: .
abundance: once
len: 16

CDR3nt: TGTGCCAGCAGGGAACAGGGGAAATATGGCTACACCTTC
CDR3aa: CASREQGKYGYTF
v_gene: TRBV2
j_gene: TRBJ1-2
d_gene: TRBD1
abundance: .
len: 13